The 14 T cell receptor beta chains below were found in one sample sequenced in a study of CD8+ T cells in alopecia areata. Sequencing relied on a cDNA template that was reverse transcribed from extracted RNA. Here immunoSEQ multiplex PCR was the method, and the copy in TCRdb shows in-frame clones only, minus some. This sample has over 150,000 clones, with 63% found just once. The input for sequencing was CD4+ T cells sorted from blood, taken at week 0. The receptor source for this set is a human donor with alopecia areata.

CDR3 region: CASSVGGAETQYF. The CDR3 nucleotides are TGTGCCAGCAGTGTGGGGGGCGCAGAGACCCAGTACTTC. V gene TRBV25-1 combines with J gene TRBJ2-5; either TRBD1 or TRBD2 may supply D (6 bases each). Germline values: CDR1 MGHDK, CDR2 SYGVNS. The length of the CDR3 is 13 residues. Trimming removed 4 bases from V and 4 bases from J, with 10 bases in between.

The CDR3 DNA follows: TGTGCCTGGAAAAGGGAGGGCACAGATACGCAGTATTTT. Its translation is CAWKREGTDTQYF. The rearrangement uses TRBV30 and TRBJ2-3, with a possible D match to TRBD2 (6 bases). The CDR3 has 13 amino acids. Germline values: CDR1 GTSNPN, CDR2 SVGIG (reference sequence). The ends were cut back, 4 bases at V and 1 base at J, with 9 bases in the middle.

This clone turned up a few times. This sequence joins TRBV9 and TRBJ2-5; 13 bases map to TRBD2. This CDR3 has 17 amino acids. Germline CDR1 is SGDLS and CDR2 is YYNGEE. J lost 2 bases, V lost 3 bases, and 7 bases had no gene match. The CDR3 sequence is CASSARGLAGLQETQYF. For the CDR3, the DNA is TGTGCCAGCAGCGCAAGGGGACTAGCGGGGCTACAAGAGACCCAGTACTTC.

The CDR3 DNA is TGTGCCTGGAGTGTAGTTGGTGGGCTAGCGGGGCTCAATGAGCAGTTCTTC. This gives the protein CAWSVVGGLAGLNEQFF. The chain couples TRBV30 to TRBJ2-1; 9 bases match TRBD2. Per the germline V gene, CDR1 is GTSNPN and CDR2 is SVGIG (reference sequence). Trimming cost V 0 bases and J 6 bases; bases outside gene matches: 12. The CDR3 sequence is 17 residues long.

The chain is built from TRBV7-2 and TRBJ2-1; no clear D. The CDR3 totals 14 residues. V dropped 3 bases and J dropped 5 bases, with 11 bases sitting between them. Germline V gives CDR1 SGHTA, CDR2 FQGNSA. DNA of the CDR3: TGTGCCAGCAGCTTGATTCTAGAGAACAATGAGCAGTTCTTC. As protein: CASSLILENNEQFF.

This clone came up many times. The CDR3 sequence: CATSRLVAFTDTQYF. CDR3 sequence (DNA): TGTGCCACCAGCAGACTGGTGGCCTTCACAGATACGCAGTATTTT. The chain is built from TRBV15 and TRBJ2-3; unclear D gene. This CDR3 has 15 residues. V dropped 2 bases and J dropped 2 bases, with 11 bases sitting between them. Per germline, CDR1 LNHNV and CDR2 YYDKDF (reference sequence).

The chain combines TRBV25-1 with TRBJ1-1; 8 positions match TRBD1. Trimming removed 4 bases from V and 1 base from J; junction bases left unmatched: 2. This CDR3 has 14 amino acids. Germline V CDR1 and CDR2: MGHDK, SYGVNS. The CDR3 DNA reads as TGTGCCAGCAGTGGGACAGGGAGGAACACTGAAGCTTTCTTT. It codes for CASSGTGRNTEAFF.

This clone appeared a few times. This sequence joins TRBV30 and TRBJ1-1, with D uncertain. V was trimmed by 2 bases and J by 3 bases, leaving 13 bases between them. Germline V CDR1 and CDR2: GTSNPN, SVGIG (reference sequence). The CDR3 is 14 residues long. CDR3 sequence: CAWSRRPEHTEAFF. As DNA, the CDR3 is TGTGCCTGGAGTAGACGCCCTGAACACACTGAAGCTTTCTTT.

This rearrangement joins TRBV9 to TRBJ2-7; tentative D call: TRBD1 (7 bases). The CDR3 is 15 residues long. V was pared by 0 bases and J by 2 bases, with 12 bases between. Germline CDR1 and CDR2: SGDLS and YYNGEE. The DNA of the CDR3 is TGTGCCAGCAGCGTAGGGTCAGGGGGGACCTACGAGCAGTACTTC. The encoded protein is CASSVGSGGTYEQYF.

The chain is built from TRBV7-2 and TRBJ1-2; possible D gene TRBD1, 6 bases. V gave up 5 bases and J gave up 3 bases, with 19 bases separating them. Germline CDR1 is SGHTA and CDR2 is FQGNSA. The CDR3 length is 16 residues. The CDR3 is CASSPGEQTRYYGYTF. The CDR3 region has the DNA TGTGCCAGCAGCCCAGGGGAACAGACCCGCTACTATGGCTACACCTTC.

DNA of the CDR3: TGCGCCAGCAGCAGCGGACTAGCGGGGGGGCGTCTCCAGACAGATACGCAGTATTTT. Translation: CASSSGLAGGRLQTDTQYF. The chain employs TRBV5-1 and TRBJ2-3; TRBD2 matches 15 bases. CDR3 length equals 19 residues. V gave up 4 bases and J gave up 3 bases; unmatched junction bases: 12. Germline lookup yields CDR1 SGHRS and CDR2 YFSETQ. The full variable domain, in which reference TRBV5-1 and TRBJ2-3 provide the parts outside the CDR3, is KAGVTQTPRYLIKTRGQQVTLSCSPISGHRSVSWYQQTPGQGLQFLFEYFSETQRNKGNFPGRFSGRQFSNSRSEMNVSTLELGDSALYLCASSSGLAGGRLQTDTQYFGPGTRLTVL.

This clone was seen more than once but under ten times. The chain combines TRBV28 with TRBJ2-6; D not resolved. Per germline, CDR1 MDHEN and CDR2 SYDVKM. The CDR3 totals 13 residues. Trimming stripped 5 bases from V and 4 bases from J, with 6 bases between. The CDR3 coding sequence is TGTGCCAGCAGTCCCGGAGGGGCCAACGTCCTGACTTTC. It specifies CASSPGGANVLTF.

This clone was seen just once. The chain couples TRBV29-1 to TRBJ2-7; D possibly matches TRBD1 or TRBD2 (5 bases each). Germline assignment: CDR1 SQVTM and CDR2 ANQGSEA. Trimming shortened V by 4 bases and J by 0 bases, and 7 bases separated the two germline ends. The CDR3 totals 12 residues. CDR3: CSVVGPSYEQYF. CDR3 bases: TGCAGCGTTGTGGGACCCTCCTACGAGCAGTACTTC.

The chain couples TRBV9 to TRBJ1-5; D not resolved. The germline gives CDR1 SGDLS, CDR2 YYNGEE. This CDR3 contains 14 residues. The V gene lost 4 bases and the J gene lost 7 bases, with 15 bases spanning the gap. The CDR3 coding sequence is TGTGCCAGCAGCCCCGGGAATCGCGGGCAGCCCCAGCATTTT. It yields the protein CASSPGNRGQPQHF. The full variable domain, with the rest looked up from reference TRBV9 and TRBJ1-5, is DSGVTQTPKHLITATGQRVTLRCSPRSGDLSVYWYQQSLDQGLQFLIQYYNGEERAKGNILERFSAQQFPDLHSELNLSSLELGDSALYFCASSPGNRGQPQHFGDGTRLSIL.